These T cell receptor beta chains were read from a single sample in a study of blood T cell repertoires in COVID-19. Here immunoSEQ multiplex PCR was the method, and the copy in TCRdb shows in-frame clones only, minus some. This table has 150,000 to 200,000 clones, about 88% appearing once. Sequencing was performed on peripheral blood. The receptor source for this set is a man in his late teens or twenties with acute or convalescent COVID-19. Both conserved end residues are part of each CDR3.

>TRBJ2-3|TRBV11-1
CASSLSTGDTQYF
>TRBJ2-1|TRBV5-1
CASSSSLSEQFF
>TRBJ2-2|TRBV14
CASRQQVPGELFF
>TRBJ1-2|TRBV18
CASSSKGQGVGGYTF
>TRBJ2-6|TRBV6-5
CASRPGGSGANVLTF
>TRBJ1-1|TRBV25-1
CASSKTGVGTEAFF
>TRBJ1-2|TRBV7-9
CASTQTRGLNGYTF
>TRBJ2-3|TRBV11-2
CASSLPGGLADDTQYF
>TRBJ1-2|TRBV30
CAWRGGQGQGGSNYGYTF
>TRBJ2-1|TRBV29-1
CSVEDLSSGFNNEQFF
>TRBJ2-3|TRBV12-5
CASGLALAGGFGDTQYF
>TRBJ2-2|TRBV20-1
CSASRRGGTGELFF
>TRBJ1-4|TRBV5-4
CASSSLAGGSNEKLFF
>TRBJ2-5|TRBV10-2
CASSAKETQYF
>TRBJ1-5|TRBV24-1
CATSQGNNQPQHF
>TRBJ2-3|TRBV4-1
CASSQGRSDTQYF
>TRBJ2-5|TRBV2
CAGGTRGDQETQYF
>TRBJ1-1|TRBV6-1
CASSEFGTEAFF
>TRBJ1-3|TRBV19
CASRSQGAGNTIYF
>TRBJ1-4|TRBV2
CASSPTVINEKLFF
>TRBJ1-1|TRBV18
CASYRTQSGTEAFF
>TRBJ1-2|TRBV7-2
CASSPREDSFYGYTF
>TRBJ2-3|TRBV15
CATSRDRGSSTDTQYF
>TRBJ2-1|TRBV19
CASSITSGGDNEQFF
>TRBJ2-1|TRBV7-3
CASSLRDSENEQFF
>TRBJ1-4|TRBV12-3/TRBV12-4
CASRQSEKLFF
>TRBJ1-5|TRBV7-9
CASSLDAVGQPQHF
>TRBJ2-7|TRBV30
CAWSVPWRGRQAAGEQYF
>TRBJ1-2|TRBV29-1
CSTEQALGYGYTF
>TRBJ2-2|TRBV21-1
CASSKATGTEVSGELFF
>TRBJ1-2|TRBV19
CASSIEELSGYTF
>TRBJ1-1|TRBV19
CASTPGTAMNTEAFF